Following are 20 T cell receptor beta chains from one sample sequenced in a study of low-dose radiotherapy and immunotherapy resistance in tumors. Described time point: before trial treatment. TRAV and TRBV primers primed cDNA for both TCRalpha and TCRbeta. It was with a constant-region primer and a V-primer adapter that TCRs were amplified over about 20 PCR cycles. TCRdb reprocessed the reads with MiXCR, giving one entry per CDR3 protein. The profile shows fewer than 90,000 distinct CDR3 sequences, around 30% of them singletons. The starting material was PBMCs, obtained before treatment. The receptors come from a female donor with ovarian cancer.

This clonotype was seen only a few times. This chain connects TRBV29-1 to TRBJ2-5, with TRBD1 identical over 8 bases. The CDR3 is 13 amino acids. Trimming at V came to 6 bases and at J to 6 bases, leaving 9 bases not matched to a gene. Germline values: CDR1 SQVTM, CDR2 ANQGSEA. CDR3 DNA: TGCAGCGTGGTGGGACAGGCCCCCCAGACCCAGTACTTC. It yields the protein CSVVGQAPQTQYF.

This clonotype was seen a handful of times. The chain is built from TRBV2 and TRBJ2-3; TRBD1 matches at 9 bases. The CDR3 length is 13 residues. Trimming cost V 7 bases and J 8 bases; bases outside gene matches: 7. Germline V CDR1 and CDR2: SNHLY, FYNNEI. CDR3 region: CASKSRDRATQYF. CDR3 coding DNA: TGTGCCAGCAAGTCCCGGGACAGGGCTACGCAGTATTTT. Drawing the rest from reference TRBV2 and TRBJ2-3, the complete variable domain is EPEVTQTPSHQVTQMGQEVILRCVPISNHLYFYWYRQILGQKVEFLVSFYNNEISEKSEIFDDQFSVERPDGSNFTLKIRSTKLEDSAMYFCASKSRDRATQYFGPGTRLTVL.

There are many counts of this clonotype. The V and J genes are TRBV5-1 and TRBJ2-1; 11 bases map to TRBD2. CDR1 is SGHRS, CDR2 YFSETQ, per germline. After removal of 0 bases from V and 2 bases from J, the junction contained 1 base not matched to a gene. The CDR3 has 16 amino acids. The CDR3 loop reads CASSLVAGGPYNEQFF. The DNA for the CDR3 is TGCGCCAGCAGCTTGGTAGCGGGGGGGCCCTACAATGAGCAGTTCTTC.

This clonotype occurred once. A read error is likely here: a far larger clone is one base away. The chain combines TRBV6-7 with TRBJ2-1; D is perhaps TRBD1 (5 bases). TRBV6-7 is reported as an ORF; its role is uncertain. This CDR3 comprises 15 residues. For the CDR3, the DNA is TGTGGCAGCAGTAAGACAGTTTACTCCTACAATGAGCAGTTCTTC. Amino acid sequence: CGSSKTVYSYNEQFF.

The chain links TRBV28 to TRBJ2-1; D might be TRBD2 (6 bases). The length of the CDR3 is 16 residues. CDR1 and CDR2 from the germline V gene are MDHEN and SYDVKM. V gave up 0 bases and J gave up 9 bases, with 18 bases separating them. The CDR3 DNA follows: TGTGCCAGCAGTTTATGGGGAGCGGGTAGCCGGGGTGAGCAGTTCTTC. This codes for CASSLWGAGSRGEQFF. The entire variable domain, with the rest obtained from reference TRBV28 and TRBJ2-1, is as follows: DVKVTQSSRYLVKRTGEKVFLECVQDMDHENMFWYRQDPGLGLRLIYFSYDVKMKEKGDIPEGYSVSREKKERFSLILESASTNQTSMYLCASSLWGAGSRGEQFFGPGTRLTVL.

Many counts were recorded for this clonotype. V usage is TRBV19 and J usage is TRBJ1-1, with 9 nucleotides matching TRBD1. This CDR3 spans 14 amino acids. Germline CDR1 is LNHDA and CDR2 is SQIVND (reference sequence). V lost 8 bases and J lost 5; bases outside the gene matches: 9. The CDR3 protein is CASVGTGPLTEAFF. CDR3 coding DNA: TGTGCCAGTGTGGGGACAGGGCCGTTAACTGAAGCTTTCTTT.

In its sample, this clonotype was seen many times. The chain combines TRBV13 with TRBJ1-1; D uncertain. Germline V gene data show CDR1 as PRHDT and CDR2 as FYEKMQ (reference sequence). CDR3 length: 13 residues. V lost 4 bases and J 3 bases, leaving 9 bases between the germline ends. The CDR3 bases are TGTGCCAGCAGCTACACGTGGGACACTGAAGCTTTCTTT. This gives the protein CASSYTWDTEAFF.

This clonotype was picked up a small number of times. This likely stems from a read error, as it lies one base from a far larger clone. CDR3: CASSEATGRTSQTSEQFF. The CDR3 coding sequence is TGTGCCAGCAGTGAAGCGACAGGGAGAACGAGCCAGACTTCCGAGCAGTTCTTC. The rearrangement joins TRBV2 to TRBJ2-1; TRBD1 matches 7 bases. V was pared by 0 bases and J by 10 bases, with 18 bases of the junction left unmatched. This CDR3 is built from 18 residues. Germline V gene lookup returns CDR1 SNHLY and CDR2 FYNNEI.

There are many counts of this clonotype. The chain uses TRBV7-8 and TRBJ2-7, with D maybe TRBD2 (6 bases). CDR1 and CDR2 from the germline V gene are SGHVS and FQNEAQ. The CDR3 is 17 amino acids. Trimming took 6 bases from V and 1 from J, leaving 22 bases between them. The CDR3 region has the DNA TGTGCCAGCAGGCGATGGTCCGGCGGGATACCTTCCTACGAGCAGTACTTC. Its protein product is CASRRWSGGIPSYEQYF.

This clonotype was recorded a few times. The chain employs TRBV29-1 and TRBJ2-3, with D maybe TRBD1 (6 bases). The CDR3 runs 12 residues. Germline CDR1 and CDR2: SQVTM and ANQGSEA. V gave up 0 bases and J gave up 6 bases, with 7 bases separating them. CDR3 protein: CSVEDRGDTQYF. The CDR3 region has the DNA TGCAGCGTTGAAGACAGGGGCGATACGCAGTATTTT.

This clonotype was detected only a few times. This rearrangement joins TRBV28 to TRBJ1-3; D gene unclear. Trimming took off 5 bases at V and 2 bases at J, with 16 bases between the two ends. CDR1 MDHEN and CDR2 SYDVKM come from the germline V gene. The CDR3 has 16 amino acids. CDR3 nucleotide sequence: TGTGCCAGCAGTCCCCCACGTCTGCTCACTGGAAACACCATATATTTT. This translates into CASSPPRLLTGNTIYF.

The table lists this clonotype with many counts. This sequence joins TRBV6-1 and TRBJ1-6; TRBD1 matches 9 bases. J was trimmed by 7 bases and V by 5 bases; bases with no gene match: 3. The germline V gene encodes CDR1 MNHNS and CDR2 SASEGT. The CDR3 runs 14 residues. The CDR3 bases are TGTGCCAGCAGTCTTGGGACAGGGAATTCACCCCTCCACTTT. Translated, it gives CASSLGTGNSPLHF.

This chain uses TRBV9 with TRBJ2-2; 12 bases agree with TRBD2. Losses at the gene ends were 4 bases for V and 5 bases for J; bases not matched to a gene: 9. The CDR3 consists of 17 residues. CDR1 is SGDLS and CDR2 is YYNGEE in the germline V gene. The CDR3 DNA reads TGTGCCAGCAGCCCCCGACTAGCGGGAGTACGTACCGGGGAGCTGTTTTTT. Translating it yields CASSPRLAGVRTGELFF.

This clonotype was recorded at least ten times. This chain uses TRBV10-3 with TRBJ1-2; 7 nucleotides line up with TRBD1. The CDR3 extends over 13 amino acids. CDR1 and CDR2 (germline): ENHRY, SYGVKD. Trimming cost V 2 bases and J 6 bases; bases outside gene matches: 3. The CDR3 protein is CAISELQGNGYTF. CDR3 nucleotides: TGTGCCATCAGTGAGCTACAGGGGAATGGCTACACCTTC.

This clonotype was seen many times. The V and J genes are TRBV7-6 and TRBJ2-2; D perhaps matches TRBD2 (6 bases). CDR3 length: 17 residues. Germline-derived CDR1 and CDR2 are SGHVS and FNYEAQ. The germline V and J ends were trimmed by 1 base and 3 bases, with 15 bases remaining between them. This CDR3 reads CASSLVGGTGDTGELFF. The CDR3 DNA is TGTGCCAGCAGCTTAGTCGGCGGGACCGGGGACACCGGGGAGCTGTTTTTT. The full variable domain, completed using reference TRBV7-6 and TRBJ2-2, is GAGVSQSPRYKVTKRGQDVALRCDPISGHVSLYWYRQALGQGPEFLTYFNYEAQQDKSGLPNDRFSAERPEGSISTLTIQRTEQRDSAMYRCASSLVGGTGDTGELFFGEGSRLTVL.

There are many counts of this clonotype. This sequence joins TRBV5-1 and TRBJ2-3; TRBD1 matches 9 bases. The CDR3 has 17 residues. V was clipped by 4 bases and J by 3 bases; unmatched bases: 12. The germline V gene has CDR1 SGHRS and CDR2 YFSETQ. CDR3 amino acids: CASSRRSDRGGTDTQYF. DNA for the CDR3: TGCGCCAGCAGCCGGAGATCGGACAGGGGTGGAACAGATACGCAGTATTTT.

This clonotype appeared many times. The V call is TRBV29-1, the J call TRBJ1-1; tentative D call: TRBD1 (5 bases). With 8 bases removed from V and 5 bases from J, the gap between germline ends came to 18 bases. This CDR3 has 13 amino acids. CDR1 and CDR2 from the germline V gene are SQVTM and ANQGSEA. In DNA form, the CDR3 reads TGCAGCACCACCCAGGGTGGGGGGACTGAAGCTTTCTTT. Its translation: CSTTQGGGTEAFF. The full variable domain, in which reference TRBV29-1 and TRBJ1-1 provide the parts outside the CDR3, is SAVISQKPSRDICQRGTSLTIQCQVDSQVTMMFWYRQQPGQSLTLIATANQGSEATYESGFVIDKFPISRPNLTFSTLTVSNMSPEDSSIYLCSTTQGGGTEAFFGQGTRLTVV.

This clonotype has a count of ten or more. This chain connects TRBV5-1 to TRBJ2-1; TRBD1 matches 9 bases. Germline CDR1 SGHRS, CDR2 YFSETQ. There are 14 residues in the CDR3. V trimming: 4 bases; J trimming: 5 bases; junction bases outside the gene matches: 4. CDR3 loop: CASSRQGVNNEQFF. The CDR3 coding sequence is TGCGCCAGCAGCCGACAGGGGGTCAACAATGAGCAGTTCTTC.

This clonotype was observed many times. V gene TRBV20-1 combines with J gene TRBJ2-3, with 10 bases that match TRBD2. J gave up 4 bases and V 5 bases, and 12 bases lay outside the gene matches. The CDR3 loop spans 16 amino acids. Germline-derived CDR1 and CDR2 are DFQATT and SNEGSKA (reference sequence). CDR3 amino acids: CSAFNGASGGADTQYF. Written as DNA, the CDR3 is TGCAGTGCTTTCAACGGGGCTAGCGGGGGAGCAGATACGCAGTATTTT.

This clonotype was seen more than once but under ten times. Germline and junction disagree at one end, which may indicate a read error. The CDR3 region has the DNA TGTGCCAGCAGCCAAGGCGTGGGGGCAGGGCCGGTGGATGATGAGCAGTTCTTC. Its translation: CASSQGVGAGPVDDEQFF. The genes are TRBV4-1 and TRBJ2-1, with a possible D match to TRBD1 (6 bases). CDR3 length: 18 residues. CDR1 and CDR2 from the germline V gene are MGHRA and YSYEKL.